This T cell receptor beta chain was retrieved from a study of blood T cell repertoires in COVID-19. The CDR3 length is 12 residues. Trimming left V 3 bases short and J 7 bases short, with 9 bases between. The germline V gene encodes CDR1 MNHEY and CDR2 SVGAGI. Produced via immunoSEQ multiplex PCR; TCRdb's table is partial and in-frame only. There are 55,000 to 80,000 clones in the sample; more than 80% occur only once, and approximately 2.9% lies in the top ten. The rearrangement uses TRBV6-5 and TRBJ1-2; D uncertain. What was sequenced was peripheral blood. This TCR came from a man aged 45-65 years with acute or convalescent COVID-19. The CDR3 DNA reads as TGTGCCAGCAGTTATGGAGGTCGTGGCTACACCTTC. It codes for CASSYGGRGYTF.